The next 20 T cell receptor beta chains were all read from a single sample in a study of monozygotic twins with inflammatory bowel disease. TCRdb reanalyzed the 5' RACE reads and collapses them to one entry per CDR3 protein, without DNA. The sample includes a few hundred thousand distinct CDR3 sequences. The sequenced sample consisted of blood. These receptors all stem from a human donor with ulcerative colitis or Crohn's disease, or a healthy co-twin of an affected twin (not recorded which).

The chain has TRBV7-9 and TRBJ1-2. The germline CDR1 and CDR2 sequences are SEHNR and FQNEAQ (reference sequence). This CDR3 has 13 residues. CDR3 residues: CASSLRDFYGYTF.

This chain joins TRBV4-1 and TRBJ1-2. Germline V gene data show CDR1 as MGHRA and CDR2 as YSYEKL. There are 16 residues in the CDR3. The CDR3 sequence: CASSQVETGANYGYTF.

The chain links TRBV15 to TRBJ2-1; TCRdb outputs TRBD2, but without DNA this stays unchecked. CDR1 and CDR2 from the germline V gene are LNHNV and YYDKDF (reference sequence). The CDR3 has 19 residues. The CDR3 sequence is CATSSGTSGGPHSYNEQFF.

The chain joins TRBV5-1 to TRBJ1-1; absent DNA, TCRdb's TRBD1 call cannot be checked. Germline V gene sequence: CDR1 SGHRS, CDR2 YFSETQ. This CDR3 has 14 amino acids. The CDR3 sequence is CASSLAGGPSWAFF.

The chain links TRBV4-3 to TRBJ1-3; TCRdb's assignment of TRBD1 cannot be checked, as there is no DNA. The CDR3 spans 16 residues. Germline lookup yields CDR1 LGHNA and CDR2 YSLEER. This chain's CDR3 is CASSLDPGGSGNTIYF.

The chain combines TRBV20-1 with TRBJ2-5; TCRdb reports TRBD2, a call that lacks DNA to check it against. There are 16 residues in the CDR3. Germline CDR1 and CDR2: DFQATT and SNEGSKA (reference sequence). This CDR3 is CSARVYGSGSIETQYF.

The gene calls are TRBV7-9 and TRBJ2-7; TCRdb calls TRBD1, which cannot be checked without DNA. The germline CDR1 and CDR2 sequences are SEHNR and FQNEAQ (reference sequence). The CDR3 consists of 14 residues. CDR3 residues: CASSALSESHEQYF.

The J gene is TRBJ2-2, the V gene TRBV20-1; TCRdb's D call of TRBD2 is untestable without DNA. Germline CDR1 reads DFQATT; CDR2 reads SNEGSKA (reference sequence). The length of the CDR3 is 14 residues. The CDR3 loop is CSARGGQGPGELFF.

The chain links TRBV15 to TRBJ2-1; TCRdb names TRBD1, which stays unverified in the absence of DNA. This CDR3 has 17 residues. CDR1 LNHNV and CDR2 YYDKDF come from the germline V gene (reference sequence). CDR3 residues: CATSRDSGGVSYNEQFF.

The chain combines TRBV6-2 or TRBV6-3 with TRBJ1-2; TCRdb indicates TRBD1, and absent DNA this call remains unverified. Germline CDR1 and CDR2: MNHEY and SVGEGT. The CDR3 loop spans 16 amino acids. The CDR3 reads CASRHPRDRDFYGYTF.

This chain links TRBV5-1 with TRBJ2-5; TCRdb designates TRBD1, a call that cannot be tested without DNA. The CDR3 has 14 amino acids. From germline, CDR1 is SGHRS and CDR2 YFSETQ. CDR3 residues: CASSSGTDQETQYF.

This sequence joins TRBV15 and TRBJ2-3; TCRdb's D call, TRBD2, is unchecked because there is no DNA. The CDR3 contains 16 residues. The germline V gene encodes CDR1 LNHNV and CDR2 YYDKDF (reference sequence). CDR3 in amino acids: CATSSLGLAGADTQYF.

J is TRBJ2-2 and V is TRBV5-1; TCRdb's assignment of TRBD1 cannot be checked, as there is no DNA. Germline assignment: CDR1 SGHRS and CDR2 YFSETQ. This CDR3 spans 17 amino acids. CDR3 region: CASSLRSGTGNTGELFF.

This sequence joins TRBV7-9 and TRBJ1-1; there is no DNA to check the TCRdb D call of TRBD1. This CDR3 comprises 14 residues. In germline, CDR1 is SEHNR, CDR2 FQNEAQ (reference sequence). The CDR3 sequence: CASSSSTGGLEAFF.

V gene TRBV5-1 combines with J gene TRBJ2-1; without DNA, the TCRdb call of TRBD1 cannot be checked. The CDR3 loop spans 18 amino acids. Germline V gives CDR1 SGHRS, CDR2 YFSETQ. CDR3 protein: CASSLRQSGISGANEQFF.

The rearrangement links TRBV3-1 to TRBJ2-7; the TCRdb call, TRBD1, lacks DNA for checking. The germline gives CDR1 LGHDT, CDR2 YNNKEL (reference sequence). CDR3 length equals 14 residues. This chain's CDR3 is CASSQASRGSEQYF.

The chain combines TRBV5-4 with TRBJ2-1; without DNA, the TCRdb call of TRBD2 cannot be checked. The CDR3 spans 17 residues. Per the germline V gene, CDR1 is SGHNT and CDR2 is YYREEE (reference sequence). The CDR3 reads CASSLAGGRPERNEQFF.

The chain has TRBV10-3 and TRBJ1-2; no DNA is available, so the TRBD1 call from TCRdb remains unchecked. CDR1 and CDR2 (germline): ENHRY, SYGVKD. The CDR3 spans 13 residues. The CDR3 protein is CAIKGTGGYGYTF.

V gene TRBV5-1 combines with J gene TRBJ2-1; TCRdb calls TRBD1, which cannot be checked without DNA. CDR3 size: 15 residues. Germline V gives CDR1 SGHRS, CDR2 YFSETQ. CDR3: CASGTGGSTYNEQFF.

The chain joins TRBV7-9 to TRBJ1-1; the TCRdb call, TRBD1, lacks DNA for checking. Germline V gene data show CDR1 as SEHNR and CDR2 as FQNEAQ (reference sequence). This CDR3 spans 12 amino acids. The CDR3 here is CASSHDRAEAFF.